A selection of T cell receptor beta chains follows, all from one sample in a study of blood T cells in healthy people across ages. TCRdb reprocessed the 5' RACE reads with MiXCR, giving one entry per CDR3 protein. The data hold 800,000 to 950,000 distinct CDR3 sequences, with around 48% observed a single time. Material: blood. The source is a man aged 25-40 years in good health. Both conserved end residues are part of each CDR3.

j_call v_call cdr3_aa
TRBJ1-5 TRBV28 CASTVTGFSNQPQHF
TRBJ2-1 TRBV4-1 CAGSQDTSTASYNEQFF
TRBJ2-3 TRBV20-1 CSALPGQTSTDTQYF
TRBJ2-1 TRBV7-9 CASSGRGFGDEQFF
TRBJ2-1 TRBV15 CATSKLGQGIYDEQFF
TRBJ1-2 TRBV7-6 CASSPQDSDYYGYTF
TRBJ1-1 TRBV7-3 CASSETGAGTEAFF
TRBJ1-1 TRBV4-1 CASSQGGQVNTEAFF
TRBJ2-5 TRBV2 CASSGTSGGTLETQYF
TRBJ1-2 TRBV5-1 CASSDEGQGAKTNYGYTF
TRBJ2-1 TRBV18 CASSTGTSGHNEQFF
TRBJ2-1 TRBV11-2 CASSPDRLSHNEQFF
TRBJ2-3 TRBV9 CASSVRSGTSGTSGTDTQYF
TRBJ1-5 TRBV18 CASSSAGRINQPQHF
TRBJ2-6 TRBV5-5 CTSSLAPSGANVLTF
TRBJ2-1 TRBV12-3/TRBV12-4 CASSFAGGISYNEQFF
TRBJ2-2 TRBV3-1 CASSQEPANTGELFF
TRBJ2-1 TRBV6-1 CASTMNLPSNEQFF
TRBJ2-1 TRBV9 CASSPSGGLYNEQFF
TRBJ2-5 TRBV5-1 CASYFQETQYF
TRBJ1-4 TRBV25-1 CASSDSGPNEKLFF
TRBJ1-4 TRBV7-8 CASNTGTAGEKLFF
TRBJ2-3 TRBV19 CASSFTPRTSGVRDTQYF